What follows is one T cell receptor beta chain and its context. This sample was taken from a study of blood T cell repertoires in COVID-19. In the study overall: Acute and convalescent COVID-19 samples came from the United States, Italy and Spain.

Donors were grouped by their self-reported clinical history. Clones were sequenced by immunoSEQ multiplex PCR, and TCRdb holds only the in-frame ones, with some missing. Among approximately 470,000 clones listed, around 90% were seen once. Sequencing input: PBMCs or T cells enriched from blood (not recorded which). The sequence was obtained from a woman under 30 who had recovered from COVID-19.

CDR3 nucleotides: TGTGCCAGCTCACCACCGCAAGGCTCGGGGACTTTCTTT. Translating it yields CASSPPQGSGTFF. This chain links TRBV18 with TRBJ1-1; D is ambiguous. The CDR3 spans 13 residues. Germline V CDR1 and CDR2: KGHSH, LQKENI. V lost 0 bases and J lost 12, with 14 bases in between.